The rows below give T cell receptor beta chains drawn from one sample of a study of blood T cell repertoires in COVID-19. TCRdb keeps only in-frame clones here, not all; method: immunoSEQ multiplex PCR. The sample has about 420,000 clones; over 85% are singletons. The sample was peripheral blood. These receptors were obtained from a man between 18 and 35 years old with COVID-19, enrolled during active disease. Each CDR3 is given with its conserved first and last residue. A D gene is named only where the DNA matches it firmly. The size entry is marked missing in some rows and otherwise reads once, few, many or a size class.

>.|TRBJ2-6|TRBD1|TRBV27
TGTGCCAGCAGTGACCGGACAGGGGTCTCTGGGGCCAACGTCCTGACTTTC
CASSDRTGVSGANVLTF
>.|TRBJ1-1|.|TRBV24-1
TGTGCCACCAGTAGAGGATCCACCGGTGAAGCTTTCTTT
CATSRGSTGEAFF
>.|TRBJ2-3|.|TRBV5-1
TGCGCCAGCAGCTCCCAATTGGGGGGGCCTCTAGGCACAGATACGCAGTATTTT
CASSSQLGGPLGTDTQYF
>.|TRBJ2-2|.|TRBV7-9
TGTGCCAGCAGCTTAGCAGAGTCCGGGGAGCTGTTTTTT
CASSLAESGELFF
>few|TRBJ2-7|TRBD1|TRBV5-1
TGCGCCAGCAGCTTGGAGGGACAGGGAGATGAGCAGTACTTC
CASSLEGQGDEQYF
>.|TRBJ2-7|.|TRBV7-9
TGTGCCAGCAGCTTAGTTGGGAGGGAGCAGTACTTC
CASSLVGREQYF
>.|TRBJ2-7|TRBD1|TRBV7-9
TGTGCCAGCAGCTTAGGGGGGACAGGGAATTACGAGCAGTACTTC
CASSLGGTGNYEQYF
>.|TRBJ2-1|TRBD2|TRBV5-1
TGCGCCAGCAGCTCACGGACTAGCGGAAATGAGCAGTTCTTC
CASSSRTSGNEQFF
>.|TRBJ1-5|TRBD1|TRBV6-1
TGTGCCAGCAGTGAAGCGGCCGGGACAGGGGGCGCCTGGCCCCAGCATTTT
CASSEAAGTGGAWPQHF
>.|TRBJ1-1|.|TRBV6-4
TGTCCATGTCGGACGGATTTCCCGCGGGACACTGAAGCTTTCTTT
CPCRTDFPRDTEAFF
>.|TRBJ1-5|.|TRBV18
TGTGCCAGCTCACCTTGGGCAGGGAAGGATCAGCCCCAGCATTTT
CASSPWAGKDQPQHF
>.|TRBJ2-5|.|TRBV10-2
TGCGCCAGCCTTTCACTGGGCTCTCAAGAGACCCAGTACTTC
CASLSLGSQETQYF
>.|TRBJ2-1|TRBD2|TRBV5-4
TGTGCCAGCAGCGGTCCTGTGACTAGCGGGAGGGCCATGGTGGATGAGCAGTTCTTC
CASSGPVTSGRAMVDEQFF
>.|TRBJ2-6|TRBD1|TRBV2
TGTGCCAGCAGTTCGGGACAGGGTTACTCTGGGGCCAACGTCCTGACTTTC
CASSSGQGYSGANVLTF
>.|TRBJ2-1|.|TRBV6-5
TGTGCCAGCCGATATGACGGGTCTTTCAATGAGCAGTTCTTC
CASRYDGSFNEQFF
>.|TRBJ1-3|TRBD1|TRBV18
TGTGCCAGCTCACCATCGGCAGGGGGTTTCTCTGGAAACACCATATATTTT
CASSPSAGGFSGNTIYF
>.|TRBJ1-1|.|TRBV3-1/TRBV3-2
TGTGCCAGCAGCCAAGTACAGGGAAACACTGAAGCTTTCTTT
CASSQVQGNTEAFF
>.|TRBJ1-4|.|TRBV18
TGTGCCAGCTCACCAGGTCGCGGTGAAAAACTGTTTTTT
CASSPGRGEKLFF
>once|TRBJ2-7|.|TRBV27
TGTGCCAGCAGTTTATCCCGGGGAGTATACGAGCAGTACTTC
CASSLSRGVYEQYF
>.|TRBJ2-7|.|TRBV3-1/TRBV3-2
TGTGCCAGCAGCCGCCTATACGGACACTCTGCCTACGAGCAGTACTTC
CASSRLYGHSAYEQYF
>.|TRBJ2-1|TRBD1|TRBV19
TGTGCCAGTACAAAGTGGGGGACAGGGGGTAATTACAATGAGCAGTTCTTC
CASTKWGTGGNYNEQFF
>.|TRBJ2-7|TRBD2|TRBV19
TGTGCCAGTACCCCCGGGGGGGGAACCTACGAGCAGTACTTC
CASTPGGGTYEQYF
>.|TRBJ1-2|.|TRBV27
TGTGCCAGCAGAGCTGGGGGGGTAGACGGCTACACCTTC
CASRAGGVDGYTF
>.|TRBJ1-1|.|TRBV3-1/TRBV3-2
TGTGCCAGCAGCCAAATAGGGGCCAACACTGAAGCTTTCTTT
CASSQIGANTEAFF
>few|TRBJ1-2|.|TRBV30
TGTGGCCTGGACGTACAGGGCCTGGGCTATGGCTACACCTTC
CGLDVQGLGYGYTF
>few|TRBJ1-4|.|TRBV7-6
TGTGCCAGCAGCTTAGACCCCATCCGGGGGTCTACTAATGAAAAACTGTTTTTT
CASSLDPIRGSTNEKLFF
>once|TRBJ2-5|.|TRBV5-4
TGTGCCAGCAGCTTGGCCTCGGTCCAAGAGACCCAGTACTTC
CASSLASVQETQYF
>.|TRBJ2-1|TRBD2|TRBV9
TGTGCCAGCAGTGAGCGGGAGGTAGGATACAATGAGCAGTTCTTC
CASSEREVGYNEQFF
>.|TRBJ1-1|.|TRBV12-3/TRBV12-4
TGTGCCAGCAGTTTCAAGGGGACTGAAGCTTTCTTT
CASSFKGTEAFF
>.|TRBJ2-7|TRBD2|TRBV6-1
TGTGCCAGCAGTGAGGAAATCCTAGCGGGGGTGGCCTACGAGCAGTACTTC
CASSEEILAGVAYEQYF
>once|TRBJ2-1|TRBD2|TRBV24-1
TGTGCCACCAGTGTTAGCGGGAGGGTGGATGAGCAGTTCTTC
CATSVSGRVDEQFF
>few|TRBJ2-7|TRBD1|TRBV11-3
TGTGCCAGCAGCTTAGAAAGGACAGGGGGCCTATACGAGCAGTACTTC
CASSLERTGGLYEQYF
>.|TRBJ1-1|.|TRBV5-1
TGCGCCAGCAAAAGCCAAGGGCAGGGGATGGGTTTCTTT
CASKSQGQGMGFF
>.|TRBJ1-1|.|TRBV6-5
TGTGCCAGCAGTTACACATGGCCGCAGAACACTGAAGCTTTCTTT
CASSYTWPQNTEAFF
>few|TRBJ2-5|.|TRBV5-6
TGTGCCAGCAGCCCACGACCGGGTCTTGGCCAAGAGACCCAGTACTTC
CASSPRPGLGQETQYF
>.|TRBJ2-1|TRBD1|TRBV27
TGTGCCAGCAGTTCATTGACAGGGCCGCAGTTCTTC
CASSSLTGPQFF
>.|TRBJ2-7|TRBD2|TRBV6-1
TGTGCCAGCAGTAAAGGACTAGCGGGAGGAGGTAACGAGCAGTACTTC
CASSKGLAGGGNEQYF
>.|TRBJ2-1|TRBD1|TRBV27
TGTGCCAGCAGTTTTCAGACAGGGACGGCTTACAATGAGCAGTTCTTC
CASSFQTGTAYNEQFF
>.|TRBJ1-2|TRBD1|TRBV3-1/TRBV3-2
TGTGCCAGCAGCCAAGTCCGGGACAGGACGGAGTATGGCTACACCTTC
CASSQVRDRTEYGYTF
>.|TRBJ1-4|TRBD1|TRBV7-2
TGTGCCAGCCGACGGACAGGGGGTAATAATGAAAAACTGTTTTTT
CASRRTGGNNEKLFF
>.|TRBJ2-6|TRBD1|TRBV27
TGTGCCAGCAGTCACAGGGGACAGGGGTATGGGGCCAACGTCCTGACTTTC
CASSHRGQGYGANVLTF